The clone carrying this T cell receptor beta chain was recorded at least ten times. TCRalpha and TCRbeta libraries used 5'RACE with constant-segment primers and UMIs. TCRdb re-derived calls from the 5' RACE reads in MiXCR, one entry per CDR3 protein. The sample carries about 430,000 distinct CDR3 sequences, about a sixth recorded once. This entry is derived from a study of T-cell memory formation after mild COVID-19. Whole-study context: TCR clusters showed largely donor specificity.

The CDR3 totals 14 residues. V dropped 6 bases and J dropped 2 bases, with 13 bases sitting between them. The specimen was PBMCs or a T cell subset sorted from them (not recorded which). V and J are TRBV12-3 or TRBV12-4 and TRBJ1-1; D gene unclear. The source is a man between 18 and 29 years old who had mild COVID-19 (a few samples of this study predate the infection). Cell type and time point are not known. The CDR3 here is CASSFTVRNTEAFF. The DNA for the CDR3 is TGTGCCAGCAGCTTTACAGTGAGAAACACTGAAGCTTTCTTT.